The T cell receptor beta chain under discussion was sequenced for a study of T cells after yellow fever vaccination. The CDR3 is made up of 14 amino acids. Trimming took off 0 bases at V and 9 bases at J, with 10 bases between the two ends. CDR1 SGHRS and CDR2 YFSETQ come from the germline V gene. Universal primer sites and UMIs were introduced during 5'RACE template-switching synthesis of TCR cDNA. TCRdb independently ran MiXCR on the 5' RACE reads; one entry per CDR3 protein. The sample lists 340,000 or so distinct CDR3 sequences; 12% were seen once. Points on this clonotype: Its target is not known.

General study findings and limits: Subsequent booster samples again held most clones from primary vaccination (around 96% CD4, about 85% CD8). CD4 and CD8 compartments shared a small share of clonotypes, likely from convergent recombination.

The clonotype was recovered from a man between 18 and 35 years old who received the YFV17D yellow fever vaccine. The genes are TRBV5-1 and TRBJ1-6, with no clear D. Source: CD4+ T cells sorted from PBMCs, taken 15 days after the yellow fever booster vaccination. This CDR3 is CASSLGQNRSPLHF. CDR3 coding DNA: TGCGCCAGCAGCTTGGGGCAGAATCGTTCACCCCTCCACTTT.